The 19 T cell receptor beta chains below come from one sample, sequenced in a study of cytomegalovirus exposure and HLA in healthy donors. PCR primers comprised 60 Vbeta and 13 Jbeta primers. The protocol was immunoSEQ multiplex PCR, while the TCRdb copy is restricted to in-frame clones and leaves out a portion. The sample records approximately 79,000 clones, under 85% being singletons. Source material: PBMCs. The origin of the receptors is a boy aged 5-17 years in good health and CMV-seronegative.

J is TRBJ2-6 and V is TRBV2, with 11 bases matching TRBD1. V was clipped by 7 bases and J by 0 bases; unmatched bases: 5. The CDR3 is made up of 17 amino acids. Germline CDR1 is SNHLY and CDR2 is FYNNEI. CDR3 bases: TGTGCCAGCACCCCGGGGACAGGGGGCTCTGGGGCCAACGTCCTGACTTTC. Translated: CASTPGTGGSGANVLTF.

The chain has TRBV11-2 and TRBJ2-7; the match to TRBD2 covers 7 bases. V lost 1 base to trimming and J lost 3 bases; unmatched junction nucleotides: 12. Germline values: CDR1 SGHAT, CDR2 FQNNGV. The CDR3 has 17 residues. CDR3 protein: CASSLVWEGTKVYEQYF. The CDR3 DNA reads TGTGCCAGCAGCTTAGTCTGGGAGGGGACTAAAGTCTACGAGCAGTACTTC.

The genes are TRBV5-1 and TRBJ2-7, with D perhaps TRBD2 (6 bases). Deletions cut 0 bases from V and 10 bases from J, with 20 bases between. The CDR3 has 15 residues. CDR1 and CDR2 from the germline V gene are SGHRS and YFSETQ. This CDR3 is CASSLAAGTSGRQYF. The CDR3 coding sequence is TGCGCCAGCAGCTTGGCCGCCGGGACTTCAGGGCGCCAGTACTTC.

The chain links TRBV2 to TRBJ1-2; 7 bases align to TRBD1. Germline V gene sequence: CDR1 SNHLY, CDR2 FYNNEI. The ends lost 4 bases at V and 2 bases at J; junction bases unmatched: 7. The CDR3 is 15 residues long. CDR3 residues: CASSAPGQTNYGYTF. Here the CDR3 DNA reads TGTGCCAGCAGTGCTCCGGGACAGACAAACTATGGCTACACCTTC. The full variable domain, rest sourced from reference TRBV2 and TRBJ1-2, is EPEVTQTPSHQVTQMGQEVILRCVPISNHLYFYWYRQILGQKVEFLVSFYNNEISEKSEIFDDQFSVERPDGSNFTLKIRSTKLEDSAMYFCASSAPGQTNYGYTFGSGTRLTVV.

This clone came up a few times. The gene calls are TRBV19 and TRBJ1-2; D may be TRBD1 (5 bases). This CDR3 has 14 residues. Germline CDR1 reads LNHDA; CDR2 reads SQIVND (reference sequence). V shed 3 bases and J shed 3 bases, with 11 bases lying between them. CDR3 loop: CASSIADSDYGYTF. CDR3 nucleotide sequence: TGTGCCAGTAGTATCGCCGACAGCGACTATGGCTACACCTTC.

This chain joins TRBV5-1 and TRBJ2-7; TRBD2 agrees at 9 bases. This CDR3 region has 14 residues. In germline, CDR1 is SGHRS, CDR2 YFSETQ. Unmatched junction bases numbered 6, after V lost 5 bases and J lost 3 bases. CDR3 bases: TGCGCCAGCAGGGTAGCGGGAGATAGCTACGAGCAGTACTTC. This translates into CASRVAGDSYEQYF.

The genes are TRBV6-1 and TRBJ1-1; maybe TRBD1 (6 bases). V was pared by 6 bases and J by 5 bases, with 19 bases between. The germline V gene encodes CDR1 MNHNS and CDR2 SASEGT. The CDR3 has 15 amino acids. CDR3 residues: CASSEDSLRGTEAFF. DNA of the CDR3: TGTGCCAGCAGCGAGGACAGCCTACGGGGAACTGAAGCTTTCTTT.

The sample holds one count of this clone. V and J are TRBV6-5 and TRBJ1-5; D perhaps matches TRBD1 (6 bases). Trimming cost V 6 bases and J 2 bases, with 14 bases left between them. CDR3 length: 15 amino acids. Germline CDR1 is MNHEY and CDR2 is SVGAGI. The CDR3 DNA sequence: TGTGCCAGCAGCAGGACCGGGGGGCGCAATCAGCCCCAGCATTTT. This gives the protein CASSRTGGRNQPQHF.

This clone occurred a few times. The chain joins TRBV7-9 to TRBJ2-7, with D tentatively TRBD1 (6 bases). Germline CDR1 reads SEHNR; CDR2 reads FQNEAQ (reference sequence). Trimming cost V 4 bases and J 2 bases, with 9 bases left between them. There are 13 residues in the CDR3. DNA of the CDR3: TGTGCCAGCAGCTCCCGGGACACCTACGAGCAGTACTTC. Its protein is CASSSRDTYEQYF.

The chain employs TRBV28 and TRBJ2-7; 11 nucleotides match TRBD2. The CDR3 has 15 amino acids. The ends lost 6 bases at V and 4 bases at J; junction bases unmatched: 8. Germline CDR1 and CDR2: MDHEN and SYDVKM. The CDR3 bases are TGTGCCAGCAGCCCCCGACTAGCGGGACTGTACGAGCAGTACTTC. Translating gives CASSPRLAGLYEQYF.

The CDR3: CASSLRSQNTEAFF. Written as DNA, the CDR3 is TGCGCCAGCAGCTTAAGATCACAGAACACTGAAGCTTTCTTT. This chain connects TRBV5-1 to TRBJ1-1; no reliable D call. The CDR3 runs to 14 residues. The germline V and J ends were trimmed by 2 bases and 1 base, with 9 bases remaining between them. Germline CDR1 SGHRS, CDR2 YFSETQ.

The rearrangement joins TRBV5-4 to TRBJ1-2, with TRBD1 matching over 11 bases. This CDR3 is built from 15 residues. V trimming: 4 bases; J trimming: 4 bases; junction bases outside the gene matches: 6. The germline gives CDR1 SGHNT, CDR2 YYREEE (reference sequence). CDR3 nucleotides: TGTGCCAGCAGCATCGGGACAGGGGGAATCTATGGCTACACCTTC. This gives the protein CASSIGTGGIYGYTF. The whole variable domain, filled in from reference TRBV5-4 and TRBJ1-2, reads ETGVTQSPTHLIKTRGQQVTLRCSSQSGHNTVSWYQQALGQGPQFIFQYYREEENGRGNFPPRFSGLQFPNYSSELNVNALELDDSALYLCASSIGTGGIYGYTFGSGTRLTVV.

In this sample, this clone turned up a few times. The CDR3 spells CATSREGTGYGYTF. For the CDR3, the DNA is TGTGCCACCAGCAGAGAAGGGACAGGGTATGGCTACACCTTC. The chain couples TRBV15 to TRBJ1-2; 9 bases are a match to TRBD1. Germline loops: CDR1 LNHNV, CDR2 YYDKDF (reference sequence). The CDR3 sequence is 14 residues long. The junction had 1 base not matched to a gene; V was cut back by 0 bases and J by 5 bases.

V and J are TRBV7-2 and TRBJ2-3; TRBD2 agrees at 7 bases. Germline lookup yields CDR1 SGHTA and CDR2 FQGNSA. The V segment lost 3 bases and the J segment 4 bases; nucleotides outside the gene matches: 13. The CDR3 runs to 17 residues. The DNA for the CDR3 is TGTGCCAGCAGCTTGCGGCGGGAGACCTGGTCCCCAGATACGCAGTATTTT. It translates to CASSLRRETWSPDTQYF.

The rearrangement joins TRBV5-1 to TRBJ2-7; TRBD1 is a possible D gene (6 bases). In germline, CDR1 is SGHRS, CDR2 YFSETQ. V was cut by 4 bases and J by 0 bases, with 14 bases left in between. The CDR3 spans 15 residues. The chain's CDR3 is CASSPSGAVSYEQYF. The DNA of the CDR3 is TGCGCCAGCAGCCCCTCAGGGGCGGTCTCCTACGAGCAGTACTTC.

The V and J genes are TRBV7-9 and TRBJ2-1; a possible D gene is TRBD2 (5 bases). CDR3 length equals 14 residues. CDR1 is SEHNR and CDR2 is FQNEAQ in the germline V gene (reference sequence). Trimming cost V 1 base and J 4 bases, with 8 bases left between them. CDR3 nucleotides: TGTGCCAGCAGCTTAGGGACTGGATACAATGAGCAGTTCTTC. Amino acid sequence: CASSLGTGYNEQFF.

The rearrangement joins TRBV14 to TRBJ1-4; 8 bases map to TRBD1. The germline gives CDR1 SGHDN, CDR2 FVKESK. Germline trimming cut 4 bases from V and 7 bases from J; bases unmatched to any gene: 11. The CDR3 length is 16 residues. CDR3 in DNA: TGTGCCAGCAGCCCCGGGGTGACAGGGGCGGGTGAAAAACTGTTTTTT. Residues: CASSPGVTGAGEKLFF.

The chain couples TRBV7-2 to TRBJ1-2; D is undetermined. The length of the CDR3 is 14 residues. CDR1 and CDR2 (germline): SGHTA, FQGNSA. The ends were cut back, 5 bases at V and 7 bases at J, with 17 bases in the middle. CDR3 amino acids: CASSVERGQGGYTF. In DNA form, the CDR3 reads TGTGCCAGCAGCGTGGAACGAGGTCAAGGTGGCTACACCTTC.

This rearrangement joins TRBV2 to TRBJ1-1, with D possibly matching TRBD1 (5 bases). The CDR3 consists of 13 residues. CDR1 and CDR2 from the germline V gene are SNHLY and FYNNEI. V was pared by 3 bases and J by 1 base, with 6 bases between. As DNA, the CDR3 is TGTGCCAGCAGTGACAGGGCGAACACTGAAGCTTTCTTT. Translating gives CASSDRANTEAFF.